The clone carrying this T cell receptor beta chain was seen a few times. The antigen remains undetermined. Germline-derived CDR1 and CDR2 are SGHNT and YYREEE (reference sequence). V lost 0 bases and J lost 1, with 7 bases in between. This CDR3 region has 14 residues. These data originate in a study of beta chain features in type 1 diabetes. Study-wide results and caveats: Shorter TCRB CDR3s, moderately but significantly so, marked every one of the four CD4+ subsets in Type 1 diabetes patients.

The isolated RNA, all of it, was reverse transcribed, so expressed TCRB transcripts were what got sequenced. Here immunoSEQ multiplex PCR was the method, and the copy in TCRdb shows in-frame clones only, minus some. The table has roughly 700,000 clones, about an eighth seen once. V and J are TRBV5-4 and TRBJ2-5; no clear D gene. The sequence came from a man between 18 and 35 years old with type 1 diabetes. Sequencing was done on a sample of naive CD4+ T cells from blood. The CDR3 spells CASSLAAFQETQYF. The DNA of the CDR3 is TGTGCCAGCAGCTTGGCGGCATTCCAAGAGACCCAGTACTTC. The whole variable domain, remainder taken from reference TRBV5-4 and TRBJ2-5, is ETGVTQSPTHLIKTRGQQVTLRCSSQSGHNTVSWYQQALGQGPQFIFQYYREEENGRGNFPPRFSGLQFPNYSSELNVNALELDDSALYLCASSLAAFQETQYFGPGTRLLVL.